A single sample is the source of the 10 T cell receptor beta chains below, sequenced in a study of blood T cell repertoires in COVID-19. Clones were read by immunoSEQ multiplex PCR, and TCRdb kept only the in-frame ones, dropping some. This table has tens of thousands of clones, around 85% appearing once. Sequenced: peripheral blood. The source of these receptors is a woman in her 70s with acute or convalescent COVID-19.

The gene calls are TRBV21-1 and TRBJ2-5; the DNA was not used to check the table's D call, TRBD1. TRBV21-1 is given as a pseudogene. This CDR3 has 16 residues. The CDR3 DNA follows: TGTGCCAGCAGCAAAGAAGTCAGGGGAAGAAGAGAGACCCAGTACTTC. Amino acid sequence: CASSKEVRGRRETQYF.

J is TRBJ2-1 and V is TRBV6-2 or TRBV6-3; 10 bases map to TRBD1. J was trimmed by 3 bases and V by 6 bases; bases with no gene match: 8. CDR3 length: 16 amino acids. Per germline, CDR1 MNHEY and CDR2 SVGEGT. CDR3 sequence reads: CASSSGTGARYNEQFF. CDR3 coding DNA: TGTGCCAGCAGCTCCGGGACAGGGGCCCGCTACAATGAGCAGTTCTTC.

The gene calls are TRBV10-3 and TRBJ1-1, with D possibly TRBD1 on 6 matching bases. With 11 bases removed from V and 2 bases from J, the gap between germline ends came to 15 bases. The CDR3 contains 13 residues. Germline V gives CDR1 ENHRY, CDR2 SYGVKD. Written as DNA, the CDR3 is TGTGCCGCGAAACCGGGACAAAACACTGAAGCTTTCTTT. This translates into CAAKPGQNTEAFF.

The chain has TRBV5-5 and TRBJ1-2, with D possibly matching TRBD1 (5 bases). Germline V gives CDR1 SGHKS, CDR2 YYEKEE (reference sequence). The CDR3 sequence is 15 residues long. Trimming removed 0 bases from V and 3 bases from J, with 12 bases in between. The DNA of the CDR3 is TGTGCCAGCAGCTTGGAGTTCCGGGACTACTATGGCTACACCTTC. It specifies CASSLEFRDYYGYTF. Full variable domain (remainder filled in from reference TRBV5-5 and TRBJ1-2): DAGVTQSPTHLIKTRGQQVTLRCSPISGHKSVSWYQQVLGQGPQFIFQYYEKEERGRGNFPDRFSARQFPNYSSELNVNALLLGDSALYLCASSLEFRDYYGYTFGSGTRLTVV.

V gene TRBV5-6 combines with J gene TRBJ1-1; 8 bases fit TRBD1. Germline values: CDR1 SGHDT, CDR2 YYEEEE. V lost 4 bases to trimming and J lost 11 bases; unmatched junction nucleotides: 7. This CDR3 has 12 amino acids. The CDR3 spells CASSIGQGVAFF. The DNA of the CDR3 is TGTGCCAGCAGCATTGGACAGGGTGTGGCTTTCTTT.

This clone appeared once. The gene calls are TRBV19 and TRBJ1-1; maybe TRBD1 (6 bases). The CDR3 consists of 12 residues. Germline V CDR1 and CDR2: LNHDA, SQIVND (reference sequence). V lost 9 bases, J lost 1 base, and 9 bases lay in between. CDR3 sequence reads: CASQQGNTEAFF. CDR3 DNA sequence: TGTGCCAGCCAACAGGGGAACACTGAAGCTTTCTTT.

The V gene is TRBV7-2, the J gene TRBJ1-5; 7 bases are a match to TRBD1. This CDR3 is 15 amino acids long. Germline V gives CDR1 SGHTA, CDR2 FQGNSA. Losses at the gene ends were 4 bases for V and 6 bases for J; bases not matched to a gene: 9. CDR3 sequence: CASSSTGVLVQPQHF. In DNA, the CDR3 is TGTGCCAGCAGCTCAACAGGGGTTCTGGTTCAGCCCCAGCATTTT.

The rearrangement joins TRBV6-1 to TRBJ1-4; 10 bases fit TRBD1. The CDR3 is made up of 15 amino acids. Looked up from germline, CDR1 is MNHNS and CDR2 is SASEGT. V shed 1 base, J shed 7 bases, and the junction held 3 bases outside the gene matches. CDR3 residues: CASSEGDRGSEKLFF. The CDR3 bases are TGTGCCAGCAGTGAAGGGGACAGGGGATCTGAAAAACTGTTTTTT.

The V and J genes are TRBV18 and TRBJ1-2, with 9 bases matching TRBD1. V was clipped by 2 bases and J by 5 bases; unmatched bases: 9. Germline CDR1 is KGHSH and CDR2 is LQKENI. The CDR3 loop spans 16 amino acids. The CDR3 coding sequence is TGTGCCAGCTCACCAGAGGGACAGGGAGTTTGGTATGGCTACACCTTC. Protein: CASSPEGQGVWYGYTF.

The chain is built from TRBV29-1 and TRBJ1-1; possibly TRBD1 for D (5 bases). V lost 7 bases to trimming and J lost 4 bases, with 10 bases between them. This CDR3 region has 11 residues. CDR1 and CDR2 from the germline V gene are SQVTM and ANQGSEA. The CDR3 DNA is TGCAGCGCAGGGAGGGGCACTGAAGCTTTCTTT. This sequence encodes CSAGRGTEAFF.